The 26 T cell receptor beta chains listed next were all sequenced from one sample in a study of T cells in tumors after PD-1 blockade (dated by TCRdb to the late 2010s). Library construction relied on the immunoSEQ multiplex PCR assay. TCRdb re-hosts the immuneACCESS table, in-frame sequences only. Its copies lack some clones; in the studies checked, an unresolved V gene accounts for under half of them, and the cause for the rest is not known. Across this sample there are around 21,000 clones, with over 75% seen only once. Clones ranked in the top ten supply around 25% of the sample. The sample consisted of PBMCs, taken after anti-PD-1 therapy. All receptors come from a human donor with advanced basal cell or squamous cell carcinoma (not recorded which).

The rearrangement joins TRBV19 to TRBJ2-1; D perhaps matches TRBD1 (8 bases). Per the germline V gene, CDR1 is LNHDA and CDR2 is SQIVND (reference sequence). This CDR3 has 15 residues. Trimming removed 8 bases at V and 5 bases at J, with 19 bases between. This CDR3 reads CASYETGGVNNEQFF. As DNA, the CDR3 is TGTGCCAGTTACGAAACAGGGGGGGTTAACAATGAGCAGTTCTTC.

The V call is TRBV15, the J call TRBJ1-2; no clear D. Germline assignment: CDR1 LNHNV and CDR2 YYDKDF (reference sequence). The CDR3 spans 13 residues. Trimming removed 6 bases at V and 3 bases at J, with 11 bases between. Here the CDR3 reads CATRGVGYYGYTF. In nucleotides, the CDR3 is TGTGCCACCAGGGGTGTGGGGTACTATGGCTACACCTTC.

The chain uses TRBV6-5 and TRBJ1-4; D gene uncertain. There are 14 residues in the CDR3. V was cut by 0 bases and J by 8 bases, with 10 bases left in between. CDR1 is MNHEY and CDR2 is SVGAGI in the germline V gene. The CDR3 loop is CASSYSTVGEKLFF. CDR3 sequence (DNA): TGTGCCAGCAGTTACTCCACAGTAGGGGAAAAACTGTTTTTT.

This clone is deemed medium-sized. This rearrangement joins TRBV4-1 to TRBJ1-1; the D is unclear. V lost 2 bases and J lost 4, with 14 bases in between. Germline assignment: CDR1 MGHRA and CDR2 YSYEKL. The CDR3 runs 15 residues. The CDR3 nucleotides are TGCGCCAGCAGCCAACGGGGAATTGTCGGCACTGAAGCTTTCTTT. It codes for CASSQRGIVGTEAFF.

This chain links TRBV18 with TRBJ2-7; 9 positions agree with TRBD2. CDR3 size: 13 residues. Germline V lookup: CDR1 KGHSH, CDR2 LQKENI. After removal of 5 bases from V and 6 bases from J, the junction contained 5 bases not matched to a gene. The CDR3 DNA follows: TGTGCCAGCTCAACAGGACTAGCGACCGAGCAGTACTTC. It yields the protein CASSTGLATEQYF.

The chain employs TRBV19 and TRBJ2-3; 9 bases align to TRBD2. The CDR3 contains 15 residues. The germline V gene encodes CDR1 LNHDA and CDR2 SQIVND (reference sequence). V lost 4 bases, J lost 3 bases, and 5 bases stayed unmatched. The CDR3 DNA is TGTGCCAGTAGTACCGGGACTAGCAATACAGATACGCAGTATTTT. This translates into CASSTGTSNTDTQYF.

The V call is TRBV19, the J call TRBJ2-2, with D uncertain. The CDR3 spans 14 residues. Deletions cut 2 bases from V and 3 bases from J, with 7 bases between. Germline V gene sequence: CDR1 LNHDA, CDR2 SQIVND (reference sequence). DNA for the CDR3: TGTGCCAGTAGTATATCAGTGGACACCGGGGAGCTGTTTTTT. The encoded protein is CASSISVDTGELFF.

V usage is TRBV5-6 and J usage is TRBJ1-6, with 10 bases that match TRBD1. Germline-derived CDR1 and CDR2 are SGHDT and YYEEEE. This CDR3 comprises 15 residues. V dropped 4 bases and J dropped 3; count of bases not matched to a gene: 1. The CDR3 spells CASSRDRGYNSPLHF. The CDR3 region has the DNA TGTGCCAGCAGCCGGGACAGGGGCTATAATTCACCCCTCCACTTT.

The CDR3 sequence is CASNFGFGVNTEAFF. The CDR3 DNA follows: TGTGCCAGTAACTTCGGTTTCGGGGTGAACACTGAAGCTTTCTTT. The J gene is TRBJ1-1, the V gene TRBV19, with D unclear. Germline V lookup: CDR1 LNHDA, CDR2 SQIVND (reference sequence). The ends were cut back, 7 bases at V and 0 bases at J, with 15 bases in the middle. The CDR3 runs to 15 residues. Together with reference TRBV19 and TRBJ1-1, the CDR3 gives the full variable domain: DGGITQSPKYLFRKEGQNVTLSCEQNLNHDAMYWYRQDPGQGLRLIYYSQIVNDFQKGDIAEGYSVSREKKESFPLTVTSAQKNPTAFYLCASNFGFGVNTEAFFGQGTRLTVV.

The chain has TRBV21-1 and TRBJ2-7; the D segment call TRBD2 is taken from the table without a DNA check. TRBV21-1 is a recognized pseudogene. This CDR3 comprises 14 residues. The CDR3, as DNA: TGTGCCAGCAGCAAAGTCCCTAGCAGTTACGAGCAGTACTTC. Residues: CASSKVPSSYEQYF.

This clone was observed a single time. The rearrangement links TRBV18 to TRBJ1-2; 8 bases line up with TRBD1. The J segment lost 8 bases and the V segment lost 0 bases, leaving 11 bases of the junction unmatched. Germline CDR1 reads KGHSH; CDR2 reads LQKENI. CDR3 length equals 16 residues. The CDR3 spells CASSPPGTGSLGGYTF. The CDR3 nucleotides are TGTGCCAGCTCACCACCCGGGACAGGAAGTCTTGGAGGCTACACCTTC.

The V call is TRBV4-1, the J call TRBJ2-5, with TRBD2 matching 7 bases. The trim removed 8 bases at V and 0 bases at J, leaving 9 bases unmatched. Germline V gene data show CDR1 as MGHRA and CDR2 as YSYEKL. The length of the CDR3 is 15 residues. This CDR3 is CASAEGGSYQETQYF. The CDR3 nucleotides are TGCGCCAGCGCGGAGGGCGGGAGTTACCAAGAGACCCAGTACTTC.

This clone was seen more than once but under ten times. The rearrangement links TRBV19 to TRBJ2-7; 9 nucleotides line up with TRBD1. V was clipped by 5 bases and J by 4 bases; unmatched bases: 6. This CDR3 comprises 14 residues. The germline V gene has CDR1 LNHDA and CDR2 SQIVND (reference sequence). The CDR3 here is CASSQGTGRYEQYF. CDR3 bases: TGTGCCAGTAGTCAAGGGACAGGGAGGTACGAGCAGTACTTC.

The rearrangement links TRBV9 to TRBJ2-1, with unresolved D. The CDR3 spans 14 residues. Germline CDR1 and CDR2: SGDLS and YYNGEE. Trimming cost V 4 bases and J 4 bases, with 12 bases left between them. CDR3 nucleotides: TGTGCCAGCAGCCCCTACTCTAGATACAATGAGCAGTTCTTC. This encodes CASSPYSRYNEQFF.

CDR3 nucleotide sequence: TGTGCCAGCAGTCCTGGGACAGGGGAAGGGTATGGCTACACCTTC. Protein sequence: CASSPGTGEGYGYTF. This sequence joins TRBV6-5 and TRBJ1-2; 10 bases are shared with TRBD1. CDR3 length: 15 amino acids. V trimming: 5 bases; J trimming: 5 bases; junction bases outside the gene matches: 8. CDR1 and CDR2 (germline): MNHEY, SVGAGI.

The gene calls are TRBV7-9 and TRBJ2-5; 7 nucleotides line up with TRBD2. Germline V gene data show CDR1 as SEHNR and CDR2 as FQNEAQ (reference sequence). CDR3 size: 16 residues. The ends lost 5 bases at V and 0 bases at J; junction bases unmatched: 9. CDR3 sequence reads: CASSPAGGGHQETQYF. CDR3 bases: TGTGCCAGCAGCCCAGCTGGGGGAGGGCACCAAGAGACCCAGTACTTC.

The rearrangement links TRBV5-1 to TRBJ2-3, with D perhaps TRBD2 (7 bases). Germline loops: CDR1 SGHRS, CDR2 YFSETQ. This CDR3 is 20 amino acids long. V was cut by 4 bases and J by 0 bases, with 27 bases left in between. CDR3 nucleotides: TGCGCCAGCAGCCCGGGTATCAGGGTACGGGGGGCTTCTAGCACAGATACGCAGTATTTT. This codes for CASSPGIRVRGASSTDTQYF.

V gene TRBV6-5 combines with J gene TRBJ1-6; D unclear. Germline V lookup: CDR1 MNHEY, CDR2 SVGAGI. This CDR3 is 14 amino acids long. V was trimmed by 0 bases and J by 14 bases, leaving 14 bases between them. The CDR3 loop is CASSYSSGRPALHF. The CDR3, as DNA: TGTGCCAGCAGTTACTCGAGTGGCAGGCCGGCCCTCCACTTT.

V gene TRBV2 combines with J gene TRBJ2-4; 10 nucleotides align to TRBD2. CDR3 length: 15 amino acids. J was trimmed by 5 bases and V by 2 bases; bases with no gene match: 3. Germline V lookup: CDR1 SNHLY, CDR2 FYNNEI. The CDR3 spells CASSEMSGGENIQYF. Written as DNA, the CDR3 is TGTGCCAGCAGTGAAATGAGCGGGGGGGAAAACATTCAGTACTTC.

This chain links TRBV27 with TRBJ2-7; 11 nucleotides match TRBD2. Germline CDR1 is MNHEY and CDR2 is SMNVEV (reference sequence). This CDR3 contains 15 residues. Losses at the gene ends were 0 bases for V and 3 bases for J; bases not matched to a gene: 1. CDR3: CASSLSLAGVYEQYF. CDR3 DNA sequence: TGTGCCAGCAGTTTATCACTAGCGGGAGTCTACGAGCAGTACTTC.

The rearrangement uses TRBV6-4 and TRBJ1-2; D remains ambiguous. The CDR3 covers 13 residues. CDR1 is MRHNA, CDR2 SNTAGT, per germline. Trimming cost V 3 bases and J 7 bases, with 12 bases left between them. CDR3 region: CASSEGYGLGYTF. The DNA for the CDR3 is TGTGCCAGCAGTGAGGGGTACGGGCTTGGCTACACCTTC.

This chain joins TRBV9 and TRBJ2-7; TRBD1 agrees at 7 bases. The CDR3 loop spans 14 amino acids. Germline assignment: CDR1 SGDLS and CDR2 YYNGEE. V shed 5 bases and J 8 bases; nucleotides not matched to a gene: 13. The chain's CDR3 is CASSLGSRGGQQYF. The DNA for the CDR3 is TGTGCCAGCAGTCTAGGCAGTAGAGGGGGCCAGCAGTACTTC.

This clone occurred a few times. The chain joins TRBV7-2 to TRBJ2-5; 12 nucleotides align to TRBD2. Trimming cost V 4 bases and J 7 bases; bases outside gene matches: 13. This CDR3 contains 17 residues. The germline V gene has CDR1 SGHTA and CDR2 FQGNSA. CDR3: CASSSEGLAGRAGTQYF. CDR3 nucleotide sequence: TGTGCCAGCAGCTCGGAAGGACTAGCGGGGCGCGCGGGGACCCAGTACTTC.

Turning to this clone: At one boundary the junction diverges from the germline segment, which might be a read error. V gene TRBV4-2 combines with J gene TRBJ2-1; 7 bases line up with TRBD2. Germline values: CDR1 LGHNA, CDR2 YNFKEQ. CDR3 length: 17 residues. As DNA, the CDR3 is TGTGCCAGCACCCAAGGGTCGTCTAGCGGTTCCTACAATGAGCAGTTCTTC. Translation gives CASTQGSSSGSYNEQFF.

DNA of the CDR3: TGTGCCACCAGTTCCGGACCCCTGGGCAATGAGCAGTTCTTC. This translates into CATSSGPLGNEQFF. The chain couples TRBV24-1 to TRBJ2-1, with D hard to call. V lost 6 bases and J lost 6, with 14 bases in between. CDR3 length: 14 residues. Germline V gene lookup returns CDR1 KGHDR and CDR2 SFDVKD.

The chain links TRBV7-2 to TRBJ2-3, with TRBD2 identical over 8 bases. Germline CDR1 is SGHTA and CDR2 is FQGNSA. V trimming: 1 base; J trimming: 1 base; junction bases outside the gene matches: 4. The CDR3 runs to 16 residues. The CDR3 nucleotides are TGTGCCAGCAGCTTAGAGGGGCGGGGGGGCACAGATACGCAGTATTTT. Amino acid sequence: CASSLEGRGGTDTQYF.